The 11 T cell receptor beta chains listed next were all sequenced from one sample in a study of T cells in Graves' hyperthyroidism and ophthalmopathy. What was amplified from RNA transcripts were TCR beta CDR3 regions. The TCR CDR3 was amplified in a first-round RT-PCR using the HTBI primer set. Via MiXCR, TCRdb re-called the multiplex PCR reads, giving one row per CDR3 protein. The sample has nearly 750,000 distinct CDR3 sequences, 35% seen once; the top ten hold approximately 31%. Sequenced input: blood. The receptors stem from a woman aged 40 to 49 with Graves' hyperthyroidism.

The chain combines TRBV7-2 with TRBJ2-5, with D unclear. The CDR3 runs 15 residues. The germline V gene has CDR1 SGHTA and CDR2 FQGNSA. The ends were cut back, 5 bases at V and 2 bases at J, with 15 bases in the middle. CDR3 DNA: TGTGCCAGCAGCCAAGAATCATGGCGGCAAGAGACCCAGTACTTC. Protein: CASSQESWRQETQYF.

CDR3 sequence: CSARQSNTDTQYF. DNA for the CDR3: TGCAGTGCTAGACAGAGCAACACAGATACGCAGTATTTT. V gene TRBV20-1 combines with J gene TRBJ2-3, with unresolved D. The V end was cut by 2 bases, the J end by 2 bases, with 8 bases between. In germline, CDR1 is DFQATT, CDR2 SNEGSKA (reference sequence). This CDR3 has 13 residues.

This clonotype was counted at least ten times. The genes are TRBV25-1 and TRBJ1-6, with D possibly matching TRBD1 (5 bases). V gave up 4 bases and J gave up 6 bases, with 7 bases separating them. Germline V gene data show CDR1 as MGHDK and CDR2 as SYGVNS. The CDR3 runs 13 residues. The CDR3 region is CASSVGPNSPLHF. The CDR3 nucleotides are TGTGCCAGCAGTGTGGGGCCTAATTCACCCCTCCACTTT.

This clonotype turned up a few times. V is TRBV12-3 or TRBV12-4 and J is TRBJ1-6, with D uncertain. The CDR3 extends over 15 amino acids. V was pared by 5 bases and J by 9 bases, with 17 bases between. CDR3: CASSNEPGPVSPLHF. The CDR3 DNA sequence: TGTGCCAGCAGTAACGAGCCCGGGCCAGTTTCACCCCTCCACTTT.

With respect to this clonotype: Just one base apart from a much larger clone, this may be a read error. The chain carries TRBV10-3 and TRBJ2-7; 8 positions match TRBD1. Germline assignment: CDR1 ENHRY and CDR2 SYGVKD. The CDR3 runs to 18 residues. CDR3 sequence: CAVSGGQGHRDPGYEQYF. CDR3 coding DNA: TGTGCCGTCAGTGGTGGACAGGGCCATCGGGACCCAGGATACGAGCAGTACTTC.

As to this clonotype: Being one base from a much bigger clone, this may be a read error. The J gene is TRBJ1-3, the V gene TRBV2; D unclear. There are 12 residues in the CDR3. Germline V CDR1 and CDR2: SNHLY, FYNNEI. The CDR3 sequence is CASREGGNAIYF. Written as DNA, the CDR3 is TGTGCCAGTAGGGAGGGCGGAAACGCCATATATTTT.

This clonotype has at least ten counts. V and J are TRBV20-1 and TRBJ1-4; 9 bases fit TRBD1. The CDR3 extends over 14 amino acids. Losses at the gene ends were 6 bases for V and 12 bases for J; bases not matched to a gene: 14. CDR1 is DFQATT, CDR2 SNEGSKA, per germline (reference sequence). The CDR3 region is CSALDNRGRGELFF. CDR3 coding DNA: TGCAGTGCCTTAGATAACAGGGGGCGGGGCGAACTGTTTTTT.

This clonotype has just a few counts. This chain connects TRBV5-6 to TRBJ2-7; 7 bases fit TRBD1. The CDR3 has 14 residues. Germline V lookup: CDR1 SGHDT, CDR2 YYEEEE. V lost 3 bases and J lost 3; bases outside the gene matches: 6. The DNA of the CDR3 is TGTGCCAGCAGCTACGGGACAGCCTACTACGAGCAGTACTTC. This translates into CASSYGTAYYEQYF.

This clonotype was recorded at least ten times. At one of its ends the junction is not consistent with the germline gene, which may arise from a read error. The genes are TRBV5-1 and TRBJ2-7, with D unresolved. Germline values: CDR1 SGHRS, CDR2 YFSETQ. The CDR3 extends over 12 amino acids. CDR3 DNA sequence: TGTGCCAGCAGTTTGGCTGGGAACGAGCAGTACTTC. Translating it yields CASSLAGNEQYF.

The chain employs TRBV6-5 and TRBJ2-6; TRBD2 might be the D (5 bases). Germline V gives CDR1 MNHEY, CDR2 SVGAGI. The CDR3 covers 17 residues. Trimming removed 0 bases from V and 1 base from J, with 10 bases in between. CDR3 loop: CASSYSSGSSGANVLTF. The CDR3, as DNA: TGTGCCAGCAGTTACTCGAGCGGATCTTCTGGGGCCAACGTCCTGACTTTC.

This clonotype showed up just once. CDR3 in DNA: TGTGCCAGCTCACCTACGGACAGGGAGGACTATGGCTACACCTTC. Amino acids: CASSPTDREDYGYTF. The V call is TRBV7-9, the J call TRBJ1-2; 8 bases are a match to TRBD1. Per the germline V gene, CDR1 is SEHNR and CDR2 is FQNEAQ (reference sequence). Trimming took 8 bases from V and 3 from J; bases not matched to a gene: 11. The CDR3 is made up of 15 amino acids.